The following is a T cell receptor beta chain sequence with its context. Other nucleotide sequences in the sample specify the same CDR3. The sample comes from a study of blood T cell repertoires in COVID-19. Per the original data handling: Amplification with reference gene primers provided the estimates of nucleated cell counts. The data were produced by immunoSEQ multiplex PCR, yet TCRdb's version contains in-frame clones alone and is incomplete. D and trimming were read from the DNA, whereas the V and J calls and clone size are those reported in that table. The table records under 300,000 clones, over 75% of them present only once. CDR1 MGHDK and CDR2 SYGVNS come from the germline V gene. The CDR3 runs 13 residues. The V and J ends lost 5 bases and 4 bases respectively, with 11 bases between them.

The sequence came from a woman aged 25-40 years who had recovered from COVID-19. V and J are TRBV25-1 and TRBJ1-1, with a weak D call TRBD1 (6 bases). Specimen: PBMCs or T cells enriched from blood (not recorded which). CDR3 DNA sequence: TGTGCCAGCAGTAGAGGGGGTGGCACTGAAGCTTTCTTT. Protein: CASSRGGGTEAFF. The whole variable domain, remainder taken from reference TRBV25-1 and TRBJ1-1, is EADIYQTPRYLVIGTGKKITLECSQTMGHDKMYWYQQDPGMELHLIHYSYGVNSTEKGDLSSESTVSRIRTEHFPLTLESARPSHTSQYLCASSRGGGTEAFFGQGTRLTVV.